A single sample gave rise to the 17 T cell receptor beta chains below, sequenced in a study of OX40 agonist ivuxolimab in advanced cancers. Sequenced by immunoSEQ multiplex PCR; TCRdb stores in-frame clones only, minus some. This sample has 55,000 to 65,000 clones, with 75% to 95% found just once. The material was CD4+ or CD8+ T cells sorted from blood, obtained in a trial of the OX40 agonist ivuxolimab. The receptor source for this set is an adult with an advanced solid tumor such as melanoma, head and neck, liver or kidney cancer.

The V and J genes are TRBV6-5 and TRBJ2-5; D may be TRBD2 (5 bases). Trimming removed 2 bases from V and 1 base from J, with 5 bases in between. Germline V gives CDR1 MNHEY, CDR2 SVGAGI. This CDR3 spans 13 amino acids. CDR3 bases: TGTGCCAGCAGTTACCGGGGCCAAGAGACCCAGTACTTC. Translated, it gives CASSYRGQETQYF.

The chain is built from TRBV15 and TRBJ2-7; D may be TRBD1 (6 bases). Germline V CDR1 and CDR2: LNHNV, YYDKDF (reference sequence). V was shortened by 2 bases and J by 5 bases, with 10 bases between the two germline ends. The CDR3 loop spans 13 amino acids. This CDR3 reads CATSRRQEDEQYF. Here the CDR3 DNA reads TGTGCCACCAGCAGACGACAGGAAGACGAGCAGTACTTC.

V is TRBV19 and J is TRBJ2-7; TRBD2 aligns across 10 bases. After removal of 8 bases from V and 0 bases from J, the junction contained 7 bases not matched to a gene. The CDR3 contains 15 residues. The germline V gene has CDR1 LNHDA and CDR2 SQIVND (reference sequence). CDR3 in amino acids: CASQSSGGSSYEQYF. The CDR3 coding sequence is TGTGCCAGTCAGTCTAGCGGGGGTAGCTCCTACGAGCAGTACTTC.

The J gene is TRBJ2-1, the V gene TRBV6-5; the match to TRBD1 covers 9 bases. The CDR3 has 14 residues. Germline assignment: CDR1 MNHEY and CDR2 SVGAGI. Germline trimming cut 5 bases from V and 6 bases from J; bases unmatched to any gene: 5. The CDR3 loop reads CASSRGQGSNEQFF. In nucleotides, the CDR3 is TGTGCCAGCAGTAGGGGACAGGGTTCCAATGAGCAGTTCTTC.

The chain employs TRBV9 and TRBJ2-1, with D perhaps TRBD1 or TRBD2 (5 bases each). Germline CDR1 and CDR2: SGDLS and YYNGEE. V lost 2 bases and J lost 8, with 14 bases in between. The CDR3 totals 14 residues. CDR3 bases: TGTGCCAGCAGCGTCGGCCTTAGGGGACATGAGCAGTTCTTC. It is translated as CASSVGLRGHEQFF.

The chain combines TRBV28 with TRBJ2-7; 8 nucleotides agree with TRBD2. CDR3 length: 14 residues. CDR1 is MDHEN and CDR2 is SYDVKM in the germline V gene. V was clipped by 4 bases and J by 6 bases; unmatched bases: 8. The DNA for the CDR3 is TGTGCCAGCAGTTATCTGCTCGGGACTAGCGAGCAGTACTTC. Protein sequence: CASSYLLGTSEQYF.

The chain links TRBV5-4 to TRBJ1-2; 7 bases map to TRBD1. CDR3 length equals 14 residues. The germline V gene encodes CDR1 SGHNT and CDR2 YYREEE (reference sequence). The ends lost 0 bases at V and 6 bases at J; junction bases unmatched: 5. This chain's CDR3 is CASSLVQGVDGYTF. In DNA, the CDR3 is TGTGCCAGCAGCTTGGTGCAGGGGGTGGATGGCTACACCTTC.

The chain links TRBV19 to TRBJ2-1; 7 positions match TRBD2. Germline V gives CDR1 LNHDA, CDR2 SQIVND (reference sequence). After removal of 1 base from V and 9 bases from J, the junction contained 9 bases not matched to a gene. This CDR3 is 15 amino acids long. CDR3 nucleotide sequence: TGTGCCAGTAGTATAGTGGGACTAAACCCCAGTGAGCAGTTCTTC. It translates to CASSIVGLNPSEQFF.

The V and J genes are TRBV5-1 and TRBJ2-7; weak D call: TRBD2 (6 bases). V was clipped by 0 bases and J by 4 bases, with 14 bases between them. CDR1 and CDR2 from the germline V gene are SGHRS and YFSETQ. The length of the CDR3 is 15 residues. The CDR3, as DNA: TGCGCCAGCAGCTTGGGCCTTAGCGGATTTTACGAGCAGTACTTC. This translates into CASSLGLSGFYEQYF. The full variable domain, rest sourced from reference TRBV5-1 and TRBJ2-7, is KAGVTQTPRYLIKTRGQQVTLSCSPISGHRSVSWYQQTPGQGLQFLFEYFSETQRNKGNFPGRFSGRQFSNSRSEMNVSTLELGDSALYLCASSLGLSGFYEQYFGPGTRLTVT.

The rearrangement links TRBV27 to TRBJ1-6; 7 bases map to TRBD1. Germline assignment: CDR1 MNHEY and CDR2 SMNVEV (reference sequence). Trimming removed 5 bases from V and 4 bases from J; junction bases left unmatched: 8. The CDR3 consists of 16 residues. CDR3 region: CASSMPGTEYNSPLHF. CDR3 DNA: TGTGCCAGCAGTATGCCCGGGACAGAATATAATTCACCCCTCCACTTT.

The V and J genes are TRBV7-2 and TRBJ1-1; D might be TRBD1 (5 bases). The germline V and J ends were trimmed by 3 bases and 1 base, with 12 bases remaining between them. CDR3 length: 15 amino acids. Per the germline V gene, CDR1 is SGHTA and CDR2 is FQGNSA. The CDR3 here is CASSFSAGRNTEAFF. The CDR3 nucleotides read TGTGCCAGCAGCTTTTCCGCAGGGAGGAACACTGAAGCTTTCTTT.

J is TRBJ2-5 and V is TRBV6-7, with 7 nucleotides matching TRBD2. TRBV6-7 is recorded as an ORF, its role being uncertain. The CDR3 runs 17 residues. V lost 2 bases to trimming and J lost 3 bases; unmatched junction nucleotides: 12. The chain's CDR3 is CASSYHVQAGSKETQYF. The DNA of the CDR3 is TGTGCCAGCAGTTACCACGTTCAAGCGGGGTCAAAAGAGACCCAGTACTTC.

Regarding this clone: Compared with germline, one end of the junction differs, possibly owing to a read error. The V call is TRBV18, the J call TRBJ2-5, with D perhaps matching TRBD1 (6 bases). Per germline, CDR1 KGHSH and CDR2 LQKENI. This CDR3 spans 13 amino acids. The DNA of the CDR3 is TGTGCCAGCTCGCCACAGGGTAGAGAGACCCAGTACTTC. Amino acid sequence: CASSPQGRETQYF.

This chain links TRBV4-1 with TRBJ1-4, with unresolved D. With 0 bases removed from V and 3 bases from J, the gap between germline ends came to 14 bases. Germline CDR1 and CDR2: MGHRA and YSYEKL. This CDR3 has 17 amino acids. The CDR3 nucleotides are TGCGCCAGCAGCCAAGATCGAGCGAGTTCGGCTAATGAAAAACTGTTTTTT. As protein: CASSQDRASSANEKLFF.

This clone showed up just once. V and J are TRBV2 and TRBJ1-2; 8 bases align to TRBD1. The CDR3 consists of 14 residues. CDR1 SNHLY and CDR2 FYNNEI come from the germline V gene. V shed 10 bases, J shed 4 bases, and the junction held 11 bases outside the gene matches. The DNA of the CDR3 is TGTGCCACCCGGGGACAGGCCCCAGGCTATGGCTACACCTTC. Protein: CATRGQAPGYGYTF.

The CDR3 region has the DNA TGTGCCAGCAGGCCGGGACAGGGGATCTCTGGCTACACCTTC. It translates to CASRPGQGISGYTF. The chain carries TRBV6-6 and TRBJ1-2; 10 bases line up with TRBD1. Trimming at V came to 6 bases and at J to 7 bases, leaving 8 bases not matched to a gene. The CDR3 totals 14 residues. Germline lookup yields CDR1 MNHNY and CDR2 SVGAGI (reference sequence).

This clone appeared a single time. This rearrangement joins TRBV10-3 to TRBJ1-3, with no clear D. Germline V lookup: CDR1 ENHRY, CDR2 SYGVKD. The V and J ends lost 4 bases and 2 bases respectively, with 9 bases between them. There are 14 residues in the CDR3. CDR3 sequence: CAISGGETGNTIYF. CDR3 bases: TGTGCCATCAGTGGAGGCGAAACTGGAAACACCATATATTTT.